Each of the 15 T cell receptor beta chains below was sequenced from the same sample in a study of monozygotic twins with cystic fibrosis. Assay used: immunoSEQ multiplex PCR; TCRdb lists only in-frame clones, some missing. The data hold more than 30,000 clones, with just over 95% observed a single time. Sequencing input: blood. The receptors originated from a girl between 2 and 10 years old with cystic fibrosis.

This chain joins TRBV9 and TRBJ1-2; D may be TRBD1 (6 bases). The V end lost 2 bases, the J end lost 4 bases, and 15 bases lay between the germline ends. Germline values: CDR1 SGDLS, CDR2 YYNGEE. This CDR3 region has 15 residues. This chain's CDR3 is CASSVAPRDTYGYTF. CDR3 sequence (DNA): TGTGCCAGCAGCGTTGCTCCACGGGACACCTATGGCTACACCTTC.

The rearrangement uses TRBV4-2 and TRBJ1-4, with 7 bases aligning to TRBD1. The CDR3 is 14 residues long. The germline gives CDR1 LGHNA, CDR2 YNFKEQ. The trim removed 5 bases at V and 8 bases at J, leaving 8 bases unmatched. The DNA of the CDR3 is TGTGCCAGCAGCTTGGGACAGAGAGGCGAAAAACTGTTTTTT. Its protein product is CASSLGQRGEKLFF.

V usage is TRBV7-2 and J usage is TRBJ2-7; 8 bases line up with TRBD2. The CDR3 sequence is 17 residues long. Germline CDR1 and CDR2: SGHTA and FQGNSA. The J segment lost 4 bases and the V segment lost 4 bases, leaving 15 bases of the junction unmatched. The chain's CDR3 is CASSSWEQGGGSYEQYF. The DNA of the CDR3 is TGTGCCAGCAGCTCTTGGGAACAGGGCGGGGGGAGTTACGAGCAGTACTTC.

This sequence joins TRBV10-3 and TRBJ2-7; a possible D gene is TRBD2 (6 bases). The CDR3 is 17 amino acids. Germline CDR1 is ENHRY and CDR2 is SYGVKD. V was pared by 1 base and J by 4 bases, with 20 bases between. This CDR3 reads CAISEWPTTRAVYEQYF. The CDR3 coding sequence is TGTGCCATCAGTGAGTGGCCCACGACTAGAGCCGTTTACGAGCAGTACTTC.

This sequence joins TRBV19 and TRBJ1-1; no firm D call. The CDR3 consists of 14 residues. Between the trimmed V and J ends, which lost 6 bases and 1 base, there was a span of 12 bases. Germline loops: CDR1 LNHDA, CDR2 SQIVND (reference sequence). CDR3 bases: TGTGCCAGTAGCAAGCGAGTGGGGAACACTGAAGCTTTCTTT. Translating gives CASSKRVGNTEAFF.

The chain couples TRBV5-1 to TRBJ2-7, with 7 bases aligning to TRBD2. Trimming took 4 bases from V and 6 from J; bases not matched to a gene: 1. From germline, CDR1 is SGHRS and CDR2 YFSETQ. The CDR3 is 11 residues long. This CDR3 reads CASSTGGEQYF. CDR3 DNA sequence: TGCGCCAGCAGCACGGGGGGCGAGCAGTACTTC.

The rearrangement uses TRBV19 and TRBJ1-3; D remains ambiguous. This CDR3 spans 13 amino acids. The germline gives CDR1 LNHDA, CDR2 SQIVND (reference sequence). Trimming stripped 3 bases from V and 0 bases from J, with 3 bases between. CDR3 in amino acids: CASSIDSGNTIYF. DNA for the CDR3: TGTGCCAGTAGTATCGACTCTGGAAACACCATATATTTT.

The rearrangement joins TRBV5-1 to TRBJ2-2, with a possible D match to TRBD1 (6 bases). V was pared by 0 bases and J by 3 bases, with 12 bases between. The germline V gene has CDR1 SGHRS and CDR2 YFSETQ. The CDR3 sequence is 16 residues long. As DNA, the CDR3 is TGCGCCAGCAGCTTGGCCGTAGGGGGTGACACCGGGGAGCTGTTTTTT. Amino acid sequence: CASSLAVGGDTGELFF. The full variable domain, with the rest looked up from reference TRBV5-1 and TRBJ2-2, is KAGVTQTPRYLIKTRGQQVTLSCSPISGHRSVSWYQQTPGQGLQFLFEYFSETQRNKGNFPGRFSGRQFSNSRSEMNVSTLELGDSALYLCASSLAVGGDTGELFFGEGSRLTVL.

The V and J genes are TRBV29-1 and TRBJ2-3; D not certain. This CDR3 comprises 12 residues. V lost 4 bases and J lost 2, with 7 bases in between. Germline V gene data show CDR1 as SQVTM and CDR2 as ANQGSEA. The CDR3, as DNA: TGCAGCGTTGTAAGGGACACAGATACGCAGTATTTT. Translation gives CSVVRDTDTQYF.

The chain has TRBV19 and TRBJ1-1; no firm D call. Germline V gene sequence: CDR1 LNHDA, CDR2 SQIVND (reference sequence). The CDR3 is 16 residues long. V was cut by 4 bases and J by 1 base, with 16 bases left in between. The CDR3 sequence is CASSTRRRGGNTEAFF. CDR3 nucleotide sequence: TGTGCCAGTAGTACGCGGAGAAGAGGAGGGAACACTGAAGCTTTCTTT.

The chain employs TRBV9 and TRBJ1-4; 8 bases align to TRBD1. This CDR3 comprises 15 residues. V lost 4 bases, J lost 7 bases, and 9 bases stayed unmatched. The germline V gene has CDR1 SGDLS and CDR2 YYNGEE. The chain's CDR3 is CASSLGPQGVEKLFF. In nucleotides, the CDR3 is TGTGCCAGCAGCCTGGGGCCACAGGGGGTTGAAAAACTGTTTTTT.

The chain recombines TRBV19 with TRBJ1-2; TRBD1 matches at 9 bases. The CDR3 totals 15 residues. Germline V gives CDR1 LNHDA, CDR2 SQIVND (reference sequence). The trim removed 7 bases at V and 8 bases at J, leaving 14 bases unmatched. Here the CDR3 reads CASIGSNRGLRGYTF. The CDR3 DNA sequence: TGTGCCAGTATCGGGTCGAACAGGGGGCTACGAGGCTACACCTTC.

The chain couples TRBV1 to TRBJ2-7; the table's TRBD2 call for D was not verified on the DNA. TRBV1 is a recognized pseudogene. This CDR3 contains 14 residues. Here the CDR3 DNA reads TGCACCAGCAGCCAAGTCGATCGGGAGTACGAGCAGTACTTC. Protein sequence: CTSSQVDREYEQYF.

The chain combines TRBV27 with TRBJ1-2; D remains unclear. This CDR3 region has 14 residues. Trimming removed 5 bases from V and 4 bases from J, with 14 bases in between. CDR1 and CDR2 from the germline V gene are MNHEY and SMNVEV (reference sequence). The CDR3: CASSPGLSPYGYTF. The CDR3 DNA reads TGTGCCAGCAGTCCAGGACTCTCTCCCTATGGCTACACCTTC.

This chain links TRBV9 with TRBJ2-1, with 7 nucleotides matching TRBD1. The CDR3 runs 15 residues. CDR1 and CDR2 (germline): SGDLS, YYNGEE. The V and J ends lost 3 bases and 3 bases, in that order; junction bases with no gene match: 6. CDR3 nucleotide sequence: TGTGCCAGCAGCGCCAAGACAGGGAACTACAATGAGCAGTTCTTC. It codes for CASSAKTGNYNEQFF.